These T cell receptor beta chains were read from a single sample in a study of T cell responses to AZD1222 COVID-19 vaccine. Produced via immunoSEQ multiplex PCR; TCRdb's table is partial and in-frame only. The table lists about 56,000 clones, over 75% of them singletons. The source material was peripheral blood, sampled on day 0 of AZD1222 vaccination. The receptors derive from an adult in good health. Each CDR3 is given with its conserved first and last residue. Fields, in order: clone size, D gene, J gene, V gene, CDR3 DNA, CDR3 protein. The D gene is left open where the match is weak. Where a row states a size, it is once, few, many or the class of an expanded clone; other rows omit it.

size: .; D: TRBD1; J: TRBJ2-2; V: TRBV18; DNA: TGTGCCAGCTACTCATCATCGACAGGGGGGGTTCGCACCGGGGAGCTGTTTTTT; CDR3: CASYSSSTGGVRTGELFF
size: .; D: .; J: TRBJ1-1; V: TRBV3-1/TRBV3-2; DNA: TGTGCCAGCAGCCAAAAAAGTAGGAACACTGAAGCTTTCTTT; CDR3: CASSQKSRNTEAFF
size: .; D: .; J: TRBJ1-1; V: TRBV10-3; DNA: TGTGCCATCAGAGAGTCGGGGTCCCCCTACACTGAAGCTTTCTTT; CDR3: CAIRESGSPYTEAFF
size: .; D: TRBD1; J: TRBJ1-4; V: TRBV19; DNA: TGTGCCAGTAAGCCCTTCCAAGGGACAGGGGATGAAAAACTGTTTTTT; CDR3: CASKPFQGTGDEKLFF
size: few; D: .; J: TRBJ1-3; V: TRBV14; DNA: TGTGCCAGCAGAATAGGTGGAAACACCATATATTTT; CDR3: CASRIGGNTIYF
size: .; D: .; J: TRBJ1-1; V: TRBV19; DNA: TGTGCCAGCTCCCCCGGCAGGGTGGGCACTGAAGCTTTCTTT; CDR3: CASSPGRVGTEAFF
size: .; D: TRBD1; J: TRBJ1-2; V: TRBV19; DNA: TGTGCCAGTAGCCCTGGGGTCCCGGGACAGAACTATGGCTACACCTTC; CDR3: CASSPGVPGQNYGYTF
size: once; D: TRBD2; J: TRBJ2-5; V: TRBV7-2; DNA: TGTGCCAGCAGCTCCCTCGGGGGGGTGGAGACCCAGTACTTC; CDR3: CASSSLGGVETQYF
size: once; D: .; J: TRBJ1-5; V: TRBV7-9; DNA: TGTGCCAGCAGCTTAGCGACCCAGTGGTTCAATCAGCCCCAGCATTTT; CDR3: CASSLATQWFNQPQHF
size: .; D: .; J: TRBJ2-5; V: TRBV20-1; DNA: TGCAGTGCTACGTTAGAGACCCAGTACTTC; CDR3: CSATLETQYF
size: .; D: .; J: TRBJ2-7; V: TRBV11-3; DNA: TGTGCCAGCAGCTTAGGACTTGCCATGGGCGAGCAGTACTTC; CDR3: CASSLGLAMGEQYF
size: .; D: TRBD2; J: TRBJ2-3; V: TRBV6-5; DNA: TGTGCCAGCAGACTGGGAGGGGGCACAGATACGCAGTATTTT; CDR3: CASRLGGGTDTQYF
size: .; D: .; J: TRBJ1-6; V: TRBV11-2; DNA: TGTGCCAGCAGCTTAGTAGCCCGTAATTCACCCCTCCACTTT; CDR3: CASSLVARNSPLHF
size: .; D: .; J: TRBJ1-6; V: TRBV19; DNA: TGTGCCAGTAGTTCTAATTCACCCCTCCACTTT; CDR3: CASSSNSPLHF
size: .; D: .; J: TRBJ1-6; V: TRBV7-9; DNA: TGTGCCAGCAGCTTCAGCGATTCACCCCTCCACTTT; CDR3: CASSFSDSPLHF
size: .; D: .; J: TRBJ1-5; V: TRBV5-8; DNA: TGTGCCAGCAGCAAAATAGGAGTAGCAGGGGCCTATCAGCCCCAGCATTTT; CDR3: CASSKIGVAGAYQPQHF
size: .; D: TRBD1; J: TRBJ1-1; V: TRBV6-6; DNA: TGTGCCAGCCTCGGACAGGGGGCCGGGAGCACTGAAGCTTTCTTT; CDR3: CASLGQGAGSTEAFF